The TCR beta chain under discussion was sequenced for a study of blood T cells in healthy people across ages. Together with a sample-barcoded 5' primer, a J-beta primer mix was included in a second PCR lasting about 6 to 11 cycles. A template-switch adaptor with 12 random nucleotides tagged each cDNA molecule. One entry per CDR3 protein, called by TCRdb with MiXCR from the 5' RACE reads. In the table there are 790,000 or so distinct CDR3 sequences, about 56% of which are singletons. Notes on the study in general: Per million T cells, the diversity of TCR beta decreased roughly linearly as age advanced.

Germline V CDR1 and CDR2: SQVTM, ANQGSEA. The CDR3 has 14 residues. The trim removed 7 bases at V and 1 base at J, leaving 5 bases unmatched. Turning to this clonotype: The antigen remains undetermined.

The sequenced sample was blood. V is TRBV29-1 and J is TRBJ2-3; 10 bases agree with TRBD1. The sequence derives from a man between 35 and 55 years old in good health. The CDR3 protein is CSGRQGAGTDTQYF. CDR3 DNA sequence: TGCAGCGGCAGACAGGGGGCCGGCACAGATACGCAGTATTTT.